A selection of T cell receptor beta chains follows, all from one sample in a study of blood T cell repertoires in COVID-19. This table comes from immunoSEQ multiplex PCR, and its TCRdb copy is limited to in-frame clones, with some not included. Of hundreds of thousands of clones in the sample, 85% to 90% were seen once. Material: peripheral blood. Receptors were obtained from a woman between 70 and 85 years old with COVID-19, enrolled during active disease. The CDR3 runs from the conserved cysteine through the conserved F or W. D genes are given only for firm matches. Expanded clones are given a class, and other clones once, few, many or no size at all.

D gene: TRBD2; clone size: -; V gene: TRBV6-6; J gene: TRBJ2-4; CDR3 DNA: TGTGCCAGCAGTCGACGGACTAGCGGGGGTGTAGCCAAAAACATTCAGTACTTC; CDR3 protein: CASSRRTSGGVAKNIQYF
D gene: -; clone size: -; V gene: TRBV27; J gene: TRBJ1-1; CDR3 DNA: TGTGCCACCCCAGGGGCATCGGGGCCGAACACTGAAGCTTTCTTT; CDR3 protein: CATPGASGPNTEAFF
D gene: TRBD1; clone size: -; V gene: TRBV27; J gene: TRBJ1-2; CDR3 DNA: TGTGCCAGCAGTCCACGGACAGGAGCAAACTATGGCTACACCTTC; CDR3 protein: CASSPRTGANYGYTF
D gene: -; clone size: few; V gene: TRBV4-2; J gene: TRBJ1-5; CDR3 DNA: TGTGCCAGCAGCCAAGAGGTCGGTCAGGGGAATCAGCCCCAGCATTTT; CDR3 protein: CASSQEVGQGNQPQHF
D gene: TRBD1; clone size: -; V gene: TRBV5-1; J gene: TRBJ2-7; CDR3 DNA: TGCGCCAGCAGCTTGAGAGACAGGGTTGACGAGCAGTACTTC; CDR3 protein: CASSLRDRVDEQYF
D gene: -; clone size: -; V gene: TRBV10-3; J gene: TRBJ1-1; CDR3 DNA: TGTGCCATCAGTGAGTCTGGGGCGGGGAAGAACACTGAAGCTTTCTTT; CDR3 protein: CAISESGAGKNTEAFF
D gene: TRBD1; clone size: -; V gene: TRBV18; J gene: TRBJ1-2; CDR3 DNA: TGTGCCAGCTCACGAATGACAGGGGAAGGCTACACCTTC; CDR3 protein: CASSRMTGEGYTF
D gene: -; clone size: -; V gene: TRBV28; J gene: TRBJ2-7; CDR3 DNA: TGTGCCAGCAGTACATTCAACACCATCTACGAGCAGTACTTC; CDR3 protein: CASSTFNTIYEQYF
D gene: -; clone size: -; V gene: TRBV6-6; J gene: TRBJ2-1; CDR3 DNA: TGTGCCAGCAGTTACTCGAGTTACAATGAGCAGTTCTTC; CDR3 protein: CASSYSSYNEQFF
D gene: TRBD1; clone size: -; V gene: TRBV3-1/TRBV3-2; J gene: TRBJ1-1; CDR3 DNA: TGTGCCAGCAGCCAAGGACTTCAGGGGGCGGCTGAAGCTTTCTTT; CDR3 protein: CASSQGLQGAAEAFF
D gene: TRBD1; clone size: few; V gene: TRBV29-1; J gene: TRBJ2-3; CDR3 DNA: TGCAGCGTCCAGCCCTGGACAGGGGAAAGGGAGACGCAGTATTTT; CDR3 protein: CSVQPWTGERETQYF
D gene: -; clone size: -; V gene: TRBV18; J gene: TRBJ1-2; CDR3 DNA: TGTGCCAGCTCACCAGGGGACATTATTAACTATGGCTACACCTTC; CDR3 protein: CASSPGDIINYGYTF
D gene: -; clone size: -; V gene: TRBV5-6; J gene: TRBJ1-2; CDR3 DNA: TGTGCCAGCAGCTTGGGAGTTGCCAGGGGCCCCTACACCTTC; CDR3 protein: CASSLGVARGPYTF
D gene: -; clone size: -; V gene: TRBV7-3; J gene: TRBJ2-1; CDR3 DNA: TGTGCCAGCAGCTTAATTGCGGGAAATGAGCAGTTCTTC; CDR3 protein: CASSLIAGNEQFF
D gene: TRBD1; clone size: few; V gene: TRBV6-1; J gene: TRBJ2-6; CDR3 DNA: TGTGCCAGCAGTGCTCAGACAGGGGGCTCTCCTGGGGCCAACGTCCTGACTTTC; CDR3 protein: CASSAQTGGSPGANVLTF
D gene: TRBD1; clone size: few; V gene: TRBV19; J gene: TRBJ1-2; CDR3 DNA: TGTGCCAGTAGTAGAGAGGACAGGGTAGGACACTATGGCTACACCTTC; CDR3 protein: CASSREDRVGHYGYTF
D gene: TRBD1; clone size: -; V gene: TRBV5-1; J gene: TRBJ2-3; CDR3 DNA: TGCGCCAGCAGGGCAACCCGGGACAGGGGTACAGATACGCAGTATTTT; CDR3 protein: CASRATRDRGTDTQYF
D gene: -; clone size: -; V gene: TRBV18; J gene: TRBJ2-4; CDR3 DNA: TGTGCCAGCTCACCTCCAGGGGAAGCCAAAAACATTCAGTACTTC; CDR3 protein: CASSPPGEAKNIQYF
D gene: TRBD1; clone size: -; V gene: TRBV4-1; J gene: TRBJ1-2; CDR3 DNA: TGCGCCAGCAGTCGACAAACGACAGGGTCTAACTATGGCTACACCTTC; CDR3 protein: CASSRQTTGSNYGYTF
D gene: -; clone size: -; V gene: TRBV28; J gene: TRBJ1-2; CDR3 DNA: TGTGCCAGCACCGAACCCCGGGACACAAGCTATGGCTACACCTTC; CDR3 protein: CASTEPRDTSYGYTF
D gene: -; clone size: -; V gene: TRBV9; J gene: TRBJ1-1; CDR3 DNA: TGTGCCAGCAGCCTTAGGAGGGAAAACACTGAAGCTTTCTTT; CDR3 protein: CASSLRRENTEAFF
D gene: TRBD2; clone size: -; V gene: TRBV4-1; J gene: TRBJ2-2; CDR3 DNA: TGCGCCAGCAGCCAAGAGAGGTTAGGCGGGGGGGCCAAAACCGGGGAGCTGTTTTTT; CDR3 protein: CASSQERLGGGAKTGELFF
D gene: TRBD1; clone size: -; V gene: TRBV2; J gene: TRBJ1-2; CDR3 DNA: TGTGCCAGCAGTGAAGCGAAACAGGGGCTTAACTATGGCTACACCTTC; CDR3 protein: CASSEAKQGLNYGYTF
D gene: -; clone size: once; V gene: TRBV5-1; J gene: TRBJ2-1; CDR3 DNA: TGCGCCAGCAGCTTAAATCTGGGGCTTCGGGGGAGCTCCTACAATGAGCAGTTCTTC; CDR3 protein: CASSLNLGLRGSSYNEQFF
D gene: -; clone size: -; V gene: TRBV5-8; J gene: TRBJ2-4; CDR3 DNA: TGTGCCAGCAGCTTGGCCGGGAGTCAGTTCAAAAACATTCAGTACTTC; CDR3 protein: CASSLAGSQFKNIQYF
D gene: -; clone size: -; V gene: TRBV2; J gene: TRBJ1-3; CDR3 DNA: TGTGCCAGCAGGAGGTCTGGAAACACCATATATTTT; CDR3 protein: CASRRSGNTIYF
D gene: -; clone size: -; V gene: TRBV2; J gene: TRBJ2-7; CDR3 DNA: TGTGCCGTTAACTACGAGCAGTACTTC; CDR3 protein: CAVNYEQYF
D gene: -; clone size: -; V gene: TRBV6-5; J gene: TRBJ2-5; CDR3 DNA: TGTGCCAGCAGTTCCCCGGGGGAAGAGACCCAGTACTTC; CDR3 protein: CASSSPGEETQYF
D gene: -; clone size: -; V gene: TRBV7-2; J gene: TRBJ1-5; CDR3 DNA: TGTGCCAGCAGCTCCGAAGACAGATTTGATCAGCCCCAGCATTTT; CDR3 protein: CASSSEDRFDQPQHF
D gene: TRBD2; clone size: -; V gene: TRBV5-4; J gene: TRBJ2-7; CDR3 DNA: TGTGCCAGCAGTCCCAGCGGGGGGCTTCCCGAGCAGTACTTC; CDR3 protein: CASSPSGGLPEQYF
D gene: -; clone size: -; V gene: TRBV7-9; J gene: TRBJ1-5; CDR3 DNA: TGTGCCAGCAGCCCTACAGGTAATCAGCCCCAGCATTTT; CDR3 protein: CASSPTGNQPQHF
D gene: -; clone size: -; V gene: TRBV29-1; J gene: TRBJ2-1; CDR3 DNA: TGCAGCGTTCCCTCGCGGGGGCTCTACAATGAGCAGTTCTTC; CDR3 protein: CSVPSRGLYNEQFF
D gene: -; clone size: -; V gene: TRBV3-1/TRBV3-2; J gene: TRBJ2-5; CDR3 DNA: TGTGCCAGCAGCCAGATAGAAGAGACCCAGTACTTC; CDR3 protein: CASSQIEETQYF
D gene: TRBD1; clone size: -; V gene: TRBV4-2; J gene: TRBJ1-2; CDR3 DNA: TGTGCCAGCAGCCAAACAGGGGAAGTCACACCCTATGGCTACACCTTC; CDR3 protein: CASSQTGEVTPYGYTF
D gene: TRBD2; clone size: -; V gene: TRBV4-1; J gene: TRBJ2-1; CDR3 DNA: TGCGCCAGCAGCCGTCTAGCGGGGGCCTACAATGAGCAGTTCTTC; CDR3 protein: CASSRLAGAYNEQFF
D gene: -; clone size: -; V gene: TRBV5-1; J gene: TRBJ2-7; CDR3 DNA: TGCGCCAGCAGCTCTCCGGGACACCCCTACGAGCAGTACTTC; CDR3 protein: CASSSPGHPYEQYF
D gene: TRBD2; clone size: -; V gene: TRBV7-9; J gene: TRBJ2-1; CDR3 DNA: TGTGCCAGCAGCTTAGCCCACGGGACTAGCGGAACTGAGCAGTTCTTC; CDR3 protein: CASSLAHGTSGTEQFF
D gene: -; clone size: -; V gene: TRBV27; J gene: TRBJ1-2; CDR3 DNA: TGTGCCAGCAGTAATGGGACTCTAAACAACTATGGCTACACCTTC; CDR3 protein: CASSNGTLNNYGYTF
D gene: -; clone size: -; V gene: TRBV7-2; J gene: TRBJ2-3; CDR3 DNA: TGTGCCAGCAGCCTCGGACTCCTTACAGATACGCAGTATTTT; CDR3 protein: CASSLGLLTDTQYF
D gene: TRBD2; clone size: once; V gene: TRBV4-3; J gene: TRBJ2-2; CDR3 DNA: TGCGCCAGCAGCCAAGTGCAGCGGGGGGCCTTCGGGGAGCTGTTTTTT; CDR3 protein: CASSQVQRGAFGELFF
D gene: TRBD1; clone size: -; V gene: TRBV18; J gene: TRBJ1-1; CDR3 DNA: TGTGCCAGCTCACAACGACAGGGTATGAACACTGAAGCTTTCTTT; CDR3 protein: CASSQRQGMNTEAFF
D gene: TRBD1; clone size: -; V gene: TRBV5-4; J gene: TRBJ2-2; CDR3 DNA: TGTGCCAGCAGCCCCGGGACAGGGGGGACGGGCACCGGGGAGCTGTTTTTT; CDR3 protein: CASSPGTGGTGTGELFF
D gene: -; clone size: -; V gene: TRBV6-5; J gene: TRBJ1-1; CDR3 DNA: TGTGCCAGCAGTTTAGGAGGTACTCGTACTGAAGCTTTCTTT; CDR3 protein: CASSLGGTRTEAFF
D gene: TRBD2; clone size: -; V gene: TRBV3-1/TRBV3-2; J gene: TRBJ2-3; CDR3 DNA: TGTGCCAGCAGCCAAGCTGGAAGCGGGGGAAGCACAGATACGCAGTATTTT; CDR3 protein: CASSQAGSGGSTDTQYF
D gene: TRBD1; clone size: -; V gene: TRBV6-1; J gene: TRBJ1-5; CDR3 DNA: TGTGCCAGCAGTGAGCCGGGGACAGGGGGCGGTCAGCCCCAGCATTTT; CDR3 protein: CASSEPGTGGGQPQHF
D gene: -; clone size: -; V gene: TRBV14; J gene: TRBJ1-1; CDR3 DNA: TGTGCCAGCAGCCACCTCGAATCGACAGAATACACTGAAGCTTTCTTT; CDR3 protein: CASSHLESTEYTEAFF
D gene: -; clone size: -; V gene: TRBV12-3/TRBV12-4; J gene: TRBJ1-5; CDR3 DNA: TGTGCCAGCACTACCTATCAGCCCCAGCATTTT; CDR3 protein: CASTTYQPQHF
D gene: TRBD2; clone size: -; V gene: TRBV7-2; J gene: TRBJ2-7; CDR3 DNA: TGTGCCAGCAGGCGTGCTAGCGGGGGGCTCTCCTACGAGCAGTACTTC; CDR3 protein: CASRRASGGLSYEQYF
D gene: TRBD1; clone size: -; V gene: TRBV9; J gene: TRBJ1-2; CDR3 DNA: TGTGCCAGCAGCACTCGGGACAGACCAAACCATGGCTACACCTTC; CDR3 protein: CASSTRDRPNHGYTF
D gene: -; clone size: -; V gene: TRBV15; J gene: TRBJ1-1; CDR3 DNA: TGTGCCACCAGCAGAGGGGACACCCAGAACACTGAAGCTTTCTTT; CDR3 protein: CATSRGDTQNTEAFF
D gene: -; clone size: -; V gene: TRBV5-6; J gene: TRBJ2-7; CDR3 DNA: TGTGCCAGCAGCCCCCCAGAGGTGTTGACCTACGAGCAGTACTTC; CDR3 protein: CASSPPEVLTYEQYF
D gene: -; clone size: once; V gene: TRBV6-5; J gene: TRBJ1-2; CDR3 DNA: TGTGCCAGCAAGCCGGGTAACTATGGCTACACCTTC; CDR3 protein: CASKPGNYGYTF